The sample holds one count of the clone carrying this T cell receptor (beta chain). The sample belongs to a study of blood T cell repertoires in COVID-19. Study-wide background: Spain, Italy and the United States supplied samples that represented acute and convalescent COVID-19. T cells, B-cell-depleted T cells, or PBMCs provided the cDNA or gDNA that served as material.

Study processing details: Estimated nucleated cell counts came from reference gene primer amplification. Clones were sequenced by immunoSEQ multiplex PCR, and TCRdb holds only the in-frame ones, with some missing. That table supplies the V and J calls and clone size; D and trimming were determined from the DNA. Counted here are approximately 300,000 clones, about 89% occurring once; the ten biggest clones make up roughly 5%. The CDR3 covers 17 residues. Germline CDR1 and CDR2: LNHNV and YYDKDF (reference sequence). Trimming stripped 0 bases from V and 4 bases from J, with 18 bases between. Sequencing input: peripheral blood. The source of this sequence is a man aged 35 to 55 with acute or convalescent COVID-19. This chain joins TRBV15 and TRBJ1-2; weak D call: TRBD1 (5 bases). The CDR3, as DNA: TGTGCCACCAGCAGAGACCATAGAGAGTTTGGGGCCTATGGCTACACCTTC. Protein: CATSRDHREFGAYGYTF.